The rows below give T cell receptor beta chains drawn from one sample of a study of graft-versus-host responses after intestinal transplantation. Sequenced by immunoSEQ multiplex PCR; TCRdb stores in-frame clones only, minus some. The sample consists of about 14,000 clones, about three fifths of them appearing once. Material: ileum tissue, obtained 524 days after transplant. These receptors all stem from a human patient who received an intestinal transplant, so some T cells may come from the graft donor. Both conserved end residues are part of each CDR3. D genes are given only for firm matches. Expanded clones get a size class; other rows say once, few or many, or leave the size out.

-,TRBV5-6,TRBJ2-7,once,15,TGTGCCAGCAGCTTTTGGACAAGGGGCCCCTACGAGCAGTACTTC,CASSFWTRGPYEQYF
-,TRBV6-5,TRBJ1-1,-,11,TGTGCCAGCAGAAGGGGACTAGAAGCTTTCTTT,CASRRGLEAFF
TRBD2,TRBV4-3,TRBJ2-7,-,15,TGCGCCAGCAGCCACGGACTAGCGGATACCTACGAGCAGTACTTC,CASSHGLADTYEQYF
-,TRBV5-4,TRBJ1-6,-,14,TGTGCCAGCAGCTTGGATTTATATAATTCACCCCTCCACTTT,CASSLDLYNSPLHF
-,TRBV4-3,TRBJ2-7,-,15,TGCGCCAGCAGCCCAGAGGAGGGGGCCTCCTACGAGCAGTACTTC,CASSPEEGASYEQYF
TRBD1,TRBV27,TRBJ1-2,-,15,TGTGCCAGCGGTGGACAGGGAGTCTTCTTTGGGGGCTACACCTTC,CASGGQGVFFGGYTF
TRBD1,TRBV4-3,TRBJ1-2,few,13,TGCGCCAGCAGCCAAGCCCTGACAGGGGGGCCTATCTTC,CASSQALTGGPIF
-,TRBV6-5,TRBJ1-1,-,15,TGTGCCAGCAGTTACGACCCGACACTGAACACTGAAGCTTTCTTT,CASSYDPTLNTEAFF
-,TRBV9,TRBJ2-1,-,18,TGTGCCAGCAGCGTGGGGATTGGAAGTAGCGTCACCTACAATGAGCAGTTCTTC,CASSVGIGSSVTYNEQFF
TRBD1,TRBV6-5,TRBJ2-1,-,15,TGTGCCAGCAGTTACGGACAGGGTAGGGTCAATGAGCAGTTCTTC,CASSYGQGRVNEQFF
TRBD1,TRBV6-6,TRBJ1-6,once,16,TGTGCCAGCAGAATTTCACAGGGGGTATATAATTCACCCCTCCACTTT,CASRISQGVYNSPLHF
-,TRBV6-5,TRBJ1-1,-,14,TGTGCCAGCAGTAGGACAGTTATGAACACTGAAGCTTTCTTT,CASSRTVMNTEAFF
TRBD1,TRBV7-9,TRBJ1-5,-,15,TGTGCCAGCAGCTTAGGGGACAGTAGCAATCAGCCCCAGCATTTT,CASSLGDSSNQPQHF
-,TRBV7-2,TRBJ1-5,-,13,TGTGCCAGCAGCATACGGAGGGATCAGCCCCAGCATTTT,CASSIRRDQPQHF
TRBD1,TRBV18,TRBJ1-1,-,14,TGTGCCACCCGACAGGGGAACGAGAACACTGAAGCTTTCTTT,CATRQGNENTEAFF
TRBD2,TRBV2,TRBJ2-7,-,19,TGTGCCAGCAGTGAAGCTATGGCGGGACTAGCGGAATCCTCCTACGAGCAGTACTTC,CASSEAMAGLAESSYEQYF
-,TRBV6-5,TRBJ2-7,-,14,TGTGCCAGCAGTTACGGGGGTAGCGGCTACGAGCAGTACTTC,CASSYGGSGYEQYF
TRBD1,TRBV4-3,TRBJ2-3,few,15,TGCGCCAGCAGCACGCGGGACAGGGAATGGGATACGCAGTATTTT,CASSTRDREWDTQYF
TRBD2,TRBV6-5,TRBJ2-2,-,15,TGTGCCAGCAGTTCGACTAGCGGGGTTCTCGGGGAGCTGTTTTTT,CASSSTSGVLGELFF
TRBD2,TRBV4-3,TRBJ2-1,-,16,TGCGCCAGCAGCCAAGAAGCGGGGGGCTCCTACAATGAGCAGTTCTTC,CASSQEAGGSYNEQFF
-,TRBV12-5,TRBJ1-1,-,13,TGTGCTAGTGGTTTGGGACAGAACACTGAAGCTTTCTTT,CASGLGQNTEAFF
TRBD1,TRBV4-2,TRBJ2-2,few,15,TGTGCCAGCAGCCCTACAGGGGGAAACACCGGGGAGCTGTTTTTT,CASSPTGGNTGELFF
-,TRBV21-1,TRBJ2-7,-,16,TGTGCCAGCAGCAAAGAGAAGCGGGGGTTTTCCTACGAGCAGTACTTC,CASSKEKRGFSYEQYF
TRBD1,TRBV6-1,TRBJ1-1,-,11,TGTGCCAGCAGTGGACAGGGGGTGGCTTTCTTT,CASSGQGVAFF
TRBD1,TRBV7-8,TRBJ1-2,-,15,TGTGCCAGCAGCTCCCCGGGACAGGGAGTATATGGCTACACCTTC,CASSSPGQGVYGYTF
TRBD1,TRBV15,TRBJ2-4,-,15,TGTGCCACCAGCAGAGATCTTACAGGGGTAAACATTCAGTACTTC,CATSRDLTGVNIQYF
TRBD1,TRBV7-2,TRBJ2-5,-,14,TGTGCCAGCAGCCCAGACAGGGTCCGGGAGACCCAGTACTTC,CASSPDRVRETQYF
TRBD1,TRBV5-6,TRBJ1-2,few,14,TGTGCCAGCAGCCGGACAGGTTCTAACTATGGCTACACCTTC,CASSRTGSNYGYTF
TRBD2,TRBV18,TRBJ2-3,-,15,TGTGCCAGCTCAGCTAGCGGGGGGGCCGGCGATACGCAGTATTTT,CASSASGGAGDTQYF
-,TRBV5-4,TRBJ1-2,-,14,TGTGCCAGCAGCTCCCCCGGTGATAACTATGGCTACACCTTC,CASSSPGDNYGYTF
TRBD1,TRBV6-1,TRBJ1-2,-,16,TGTGCCAGCAGTGAAGTGGGGGGACAGGGCAACTATGGCTACACCTTC,CASSEVGGQGNYGYTF
-,TRBV27,TRBJ1-1,-,13,TGTGCCAGCAGTTTCGCGGAAGACACTGAAGCTTTCTTT,CASSFAEDTEAFF
TRBD1,TRBV2,TRBJ1-1,few,14,TGTGCCAGCAGGGCCGACAGGGGAGGGGCTGAAGCTTTCTTT,CASRADRGGAEAFF
-,TRBV19,TRBJ1-1,-,12,TGTGCCAGTACGCTCGGTAACACTGAAGCTTTCTTT,CASTLGNTEAFF
TRBD1,TRBV9,TRBJ1-1,-,17,TGTGCCAGCAGCGGAGGACAGGGGGCTCTTGTGGACACTGAAGCTTTCTTT,CASSGGQGALVDTEAFF
-,TRBV10-3,TRBJ1-3,few,14,TGTGCCATCAGTCAGGACAGAGATGGAAACACCATATATTTT,CAISQDRDGNTIYF
-,TRBV11-2,TRBJ1-5,-,15,TGTGCCAGCAGCCCCGGACAGTTTAGCAATCAGCCCCAGCATTTT,CASSPGQFSNQPQHF
-,TRBV5-3,TRBJ2-5,-,13,TGTGCCAGAAGCCCCGCTAGAACAGAGACCCAGTACTTC,CARSPARTETQYF